This T cell receptor (beta chain) was recovered during a study of monozygotic twins with inflammatory bowel disease. From its re-call of the 5' RACE reads, TCRdb lists each CDR3 protein once, without DNA. The sample includes 160,000 or so distinct CDR3 sequences. Germline V gene lookup returns CDR1 KGHDR and CDR2 SFDVKD. The CDR3 has 15 residues. V is TRBV24-1 and J is TRBJ1-2; TCRdb selects TRBD1, and the lack of DNA leaves this call unchecked. Sequencing was carried out using blood. This clonotype was sampled from a human donor with ulcerative colitis or Crohn's disease, or a healthy co-twin of an affected twin (not recorded which). CDR3 in amino acids: CATSDLQGGNYGYTF.